These T cell receptor beta chains were read from a single sample in a study of OX40 agonist ivuxolimab in advanced cancers. Some clones are missing from TCRdb's copy, which holds only in-frame ones; the method was immunoSEQ multiplex PCR. The sample records 55,000 to 75,000 clones, approximately 80% being singletons. Sequencing was performed on CD4+ or CD8+ T cells sorted from blood, taken in a trial of the OX40 agonist ivuxolimab. These TCRs come from an adult with an advanced solid tumor such as melanoma, head and neck, liver or kidney cancer. Both conserved end residues are part of each CDR3. A D gene is named only where the DNA matches it firmly. Size values are once, few and many counts, or a class for expanded clones, and some rows have none.

>TRBJ2-3|TRBV27|14|NA|TRBD2
TGTGCCAGCAGTCTGCTAGCGGGGGCAGATACGCAGTATTTT
CASSLLAGADTQYF
>TRBJ1-6|TRBV19|13|NA|NA
TGTGCCAGTAGTAACCAGAGAAATTCACCCCTCCACTTT
CASSNQRNSPLHF
>TRBJ2-1|TRBV27|15|NA|NA
TGTGCCAGCAGTTTCGGGTCGGCTGGGGGGCATGAGCAGTTCTTC
CASSFGSAGGHEQFF
>TRBJ2-1|TRBV14|12|NA|NA
TGTGCCAGCAGCCAAGGGGGCTACAGGGAGTTCTTC
CASSQGGYREFF
>TRBJ2-1|TRBV5-1|16|NA|TRBD2
TGCGCCAGCAGTCGGTCCGGGACTAGCGCAAACAATGAGCAGTTCTTC
CASSRSGTSANNEQFF
>TRBJ1-5|TRBV19|15|NA|NA
TGTGCCAGTCTCTCAGGGGCAGGGAGCAATCAGCCCCAGCATTTT
CASLSGAGSNQPQHF
>TRBJ1-3|TRBV6-6|15|NA|TRBD1
TGTGCCAGCAGTTCCACAGGGGGCTCTGGAAACACCATATATTTT
CASSSTGGSGNTIYF
>TRBJ2-1|TRBV5-6|17|NA|TRBD2
TGTGCCAGCAGCTTGATAGCGGGGGGAACCCGTGGGTTGGAGCAGTTCTTC
CASSLIAGGTRGLEQFF
>TRBJ1-1|TRBV18|15|NA|NA
TGTGCCAGCTCACCTTTCGGGGGGGAGAGCACTGAAGCTTTCTTT
CASSPFGGESTEAFF
>TRBJ2-1|TRBV4-3|18|NA|TRBD2
TGCGCCAGCAGCCAAGCCGGGACTAGCGGGGGGGCGTACAATGAGCAGTTCTTC
CASSQAGTSGGAYNEQFF
>TRBJ1-2|TRBV6-5|13|once|NA
TGTGCCAGCAGTTACACCAGGCTAGGTGGCTACACCTTC
CASSYTRLGGYTF
>TRBJ1-2|TRBV21-1|14|NA|NA
NA
CASPSPRVNYGCTF
>TRBJ2-1|TRBV5-1|15|NA|TRBD2
TGCGCCAGCAGAGAAGCGGGGGAATTGACCAATGAGCAGTTCTTC
CASREAGELTNEQFF
>TRBJ2-7|TRBV7-9|12|few|NA
TGTGCCAGCAGCCCGGAGGCCTACGAGCAGTACTTC
CASSPEAYEQYF
>TRBJ2-7|TRBV6-6|15|NA|TRBD1
TGTGCCAGCAATCCGCGGCAGGGGGCATCCTACGAGCAGTACTTC
CASNPRQGASYEQYF
>TRBJ2-3|TRBV18|16|NA|TRBD2
TGTGCCAGCTCACCTTGGACTAGCAGGGGTGGAGATACGCAGTATTTT
CASSPWTSRGGDTQYF
>TRBJ2-1|TRBV18|16|once|TRBD2
TGTGCCAGCTCAAGCGGACTAGCGGGAGTTTACAATGAGCAGTTCTTC
CASSSGLAGVYNEQFF
>TRBJ2-1|TRBV4-3|15|NA|TRBD2
TGCGCCAGCAGCCAAGATAGCGGGGGGGGCAATGAGCAGTTCTTC
CASSQDSGGGNEQFF
>TRBJ1-1|TRBV18|13|many|NA
TGTGCCAGCTCACCACAGGGGAACACTGAAGCTTTCTTT
CASSPQGNTEAFF
>TRBJ1-6|TRBV6-5|13|NA|NA
TGTGCCACCCGTAACGACGCGGGTTCACCCCTCCACTTT
CATRNDAGSPLHF
>TRBJ2-2|TRBV7-9|14|NA|NA
TGTGCCAGCAGCTTTTCTGGGGGCACCGGGGAGCTGTTTTTT
CASSFSGGTGELFF
>TRBJ2-5|TRBV2|16|NA|TRBD1
TGTGCCAGCAGTGATTCCCGGACAGGGGGCGCCGAGACCCAGTACTTC
CASSDSRTGGAETQYF
>TRBJ2-2|TRBV5-1|18|NA|NA
TGCGCCAGCAGCTTGGGCCCAACAGGGAGCGCGAACACCGGGGAGCTGTTTTTT
CASSLGPTGSANTGELFF
>TRBJ2-7|TRBV6-5|15|NA|NA
TGTGCCAGCAGTTACTCGGCGAGGGCGGGATACGAGCAGTACTTC
CASSYSARAGYEQYF
>TRBJ2-5|TRBV7-2|14|few|NA
TGTGCCAGCAGCCCCCCGGGGGCGCGGGAGACCCAGTACTTC
CASSPPGARETQYF
>TRBJ2-3|TRBV18|16|NA|TRBD1
TGTGCCAGCTCACCCCAGGGACAAGGGGGCGCGGATACGCAGTATTTT
CASSPQGQGGADTQYF
>TRBJ2-7|TRBV5-4|15|NA|NA
TGTGCCAGCAGCTTGGAAGAAGCTCGCAGAAACGAGCAGTACTTC
CASSLEEARRNEQYF
>TRBJ2-2|TRBV11-2|16|NA|NA
TGTGCCAGCAGCTTAGGGAGGACAGTAGGCACCGGGGAGCTGTTTTTT
CASSLGRTVGTGELFF
>TRBJ2-2|TRBV7-2|14|NA|NA
TGTGCCAGCAGTCACGGGCGGACTACCGGGGAGCTGTTTTTT
CASSHGRTTGELFF
>TRBJ1-3|TRBV7-2|12|NA|NA
TGTGCCAGCAGCCCGAGCCCTAGGACCATATATTTT
CASSPSPRTIYF
>TRBJ1-2|TRBV19|14|NA|TRBD1
TGTGCCAGTACCTCATACCGGGACAGAAATGGCTACACCTTC
CASTSYRDRNGYTF
>TRBJ2-5|TRBV18|15|NA|NA
TGTGCCAGCTCACCACCGAACCGAGAAACAGAGACCCAGTACTTC
CASSPPNRETETQYF
>TRBJ2-3|TRBV30|15|NA|NA
TGTGCCTGGAGTTCCTCGGGACTTTACACAGATACGCAGTATTTT
CAWSSSGLYTDTQYF
>TRBJ2-7|TRBV6-1|14|NA|TRBD1
TGTGCCAGCACTTTGGACAGGATTGGGGCCGAGCAGTACTTC
CASTLDRIGAEQYF
>TRBJ2-1|TRBV30|13|once|TRBD2
TGTGCCTGCCAGCGGGACTCTTACAATGAGCAGTTCTTC
CACQRDSYNEQFF
>TRBJ1-2|TRBV15|11|NA|TRBD1
TGTGCCACCAGCAGTGGGACAGACGGCGACTTC
CATSSGTDGDF
>TRBJ2-1|TRBV5-4|18|NA|TRBD2
TGTGCCAGCAGCACCGGGACTAGCCCTTTTTCCTCCTACAATGAGCAGTTCTTC
CASSTGTSPFSSYNEQFF
>TRBJ2-7|TRBV18|12|NA|NA
TGTGCCAGCTCATTGGGGACGTATGAGCAGTACTTC
CASSLGTYEQYF
>TRBJ2-7|TRBV4-1|16|NA|TRBD2
TGCGCCAGCAGCCCCGGACTAGCGGGAGGAAATGGCGAGCAGTACTTC
CASSPGLAGGNGEQYF
>TRBJ2-1|TRBV7-2|15|NA|NA
TGTGCCAGCAGCTTAGACGAGGGGGGGTACAATGAGCAGTTCTTC
CASSLDEGGYNEQFF
>TRBJ1-2|TRBV5-1|14|NA|TRBD1
TGCGCCAGCAGCTTGTTTTCTACAGGGGAAGGCTACACCTTC
CASSLFSTGEGYTF
>TRBJ2-5|TRBV7-8|14|NA|TRBD2
TGTGCCAGCAGCTTGACTAGCGGAAAAGAGACCCAGTACTTC
CASSLTSGKETQYF
>TRBJ2-2|TRBV7-6|13|NA|NA
TGTGCCAGCAGGCGACCCCCGGACGGGGAGCTGTTTTTT
CASRRPPDGELFF
>TRBJ2-1|TRBV11-2|14|NA|NA
TGTGCCAGCAGCCAGTCAAGCTCCTACAATGAGCAGTTCTTC
CASSQSSSYNEQFF
>TRBJ1-5|TRBV5-5|13|once|NA
TGTGCCAGCAGCTTGTTACTAAATCAGCCCCAGCATTTT
CASSLLLNQPQHF
>TRBJ2-3|TRBV27|17|NA|NA
TGTGCCAGCAGTTTATTAATGGGGGCACGCGGCACAGATACGCAGTATTTT
CASSLLMGARGTDTQYF